Listed below are T cell receptor beta chains from one sample, sequenced in a study of T cells in Graves' hyperthyroidism and ophthalmopathy. A single record per CDR3 protein comes from TCRdb applying MiXCR to the multiplex PCR reads. The table lists about 640,000 distinct CDR3 sequences, more than 20% of them singletons. Sequencing was performed on blood. These receptors all stem from a young man with Graves' ophthalmopathy. The CDR3 runs from the conserved cysteine through the conserved F or W. The D gene is left open where the match is weak. Clone size, where shown, is once, few, many, or a class for clones that have expanded.

TRBJ2-7 . TRBV6-1 . TGTGCCAGCGGGGGGGCTCCCTACGAGCAGTACTTC CASGGAPYEQYF
TRBJ1-3 . TRBV9 . TGTGCCAGCAGCGTAGTCGGGACGGTCTCTGGAAACACCATATATTTT CASSVVGTVSGNTIYF
TRBJ1-1 many TRBV15 TRBD1 TGTGCCACCAGCAGAGATCGTCAGGGGGCCCTCGGGAACACTGAAGCTTTCTTT CATSRDRQGALGNTEAFF
TRBJ2-1 . TRBV20-1 TRBD2 TGCAGTGAGGGGACTAGAGCGCTCAATGAGCAGTTCTTC CSEGTRALNEQFF
TRBJ1-2 . TRBV30 . TGTGCCTGGACCCCGCCCACGACAGGCCTTAACTATGGCTACACCTTC CAWTPPTTGLNYGYTF
TRBJ2-3 . TRBV5-1 TRBD1 TGCGCCAGCAGCCTAGGGACAGTACATAGCACAGATACGCAGTATTTT CASSLGTVHSTDTQYF
TRBJ1-2 few TRBV5-1 . TGCGCCAGCAGCTTGAGCTCAGGGGCCTTTGATGGCTACACCTTC CASSLSSGAFDGYTF
TRBJ2-1 few TRBV28 . TGTGCCAGCAGTCTGTTCCAGGCCGGGGGCAATGAGCAGTTCTTC CASSLFQAGGNEQFF
TRBJ2-4 . TRBV5-1 TRBD1 TGCGCCAGCAGCCAGGACAGGGTCGGAAACATTCAGTACTTC CASSQDRVGNIQYF
TRBJ2-5 . TRBV30 . TGTGCCTGGATCGGGGTAGAGACCCAGTACTTC CAWIGVETQYF
TRBJ2-5 few TRBV20-1 TRBD2 TGCAGTGCTAGGACTAGCGGGAGGAGGGACGAGACCCAGTACTTC CSARTSGRRDETQYF
TRBJ2-1 . TRBV2 . TGTGCCAGCAGGGTGGACGGTAGCTCCTACAATGAGCAGTTCTTC CASRVDGSSYNEQFF
TRBJ2-7 few TRBV7-9 . TGTGCCAGCAGCTCTGTGACGGGGTCCTACGAGCAGTACTTC CASSSVTGSYEQYF
TRBJ1-1 . TRBV7-8 TRBD1 TGTGCCAGCAGCCCCCAGGGGGACATGAACACTGAAGCTTTCTTT CASSPQGDMNTEAFF
TRBJ2-1 many TRBV11-2 TRBD1 TGTGCCAGCAGTCCTGACAGGGGAGGCAATGAGCAGTTCTTC CASSPDRGGNEQFF
TRBJ1-2 . TRBV6-2/TRBV6-3 . TGTGCCAGCAGTTACATACCCGGACAAGACTATGGCTACACCTTC CASSYIPGQDYGYTF
TRBJ2-2 many TRBV12-3/TRBV12-4 . TGTGCCAGCAGCCCTGAAGTCACCGGGGAGCTGTTTTTT CASSPEVTGELFF
TRBJ1-1 few TRBV4-3 . TGCGCCAGCAGCCAAGGAATTCGCGCTTTCTTT CASSQGIRAFF
TRBJ1-1 few TRBV18 . TGTGCCAGCTCACCGGCCACGACCCGTACGGACACTGAAGCTTTCTTT CASSPATTRTDTEAFF
TRBJ2-7 . TRBV19 . TGCGCCAGTAGTATAAATCAGGGGAGCTCCTACGAGCAGTACTTC CASSINQGSSYEQYF
TRBJ2-7 few TRBV20-1 . TGCAGTGCCCACGTCCGTGCTTCCTCCTACGAGCAGTACTTC CSAHVRASSYEQYF
TRBJ2-5 . TRBV15 . TGTGCCACCAGCAGTCCGGGTTTCGGAGAGACCCAGTACTTC CATSSPGFGETQYF
TRBJ2-1 medium-sized TRBV11-2 TRBD2 TGTGCCAGCAGCCAACCGGGACTAGGCCAATACGAGCAGTTCTTC CASSQPGLGQYEQFF
TRBJ2-7 many TRBV28 TRBD2 TGTGCCAGCAGTGGTCGGACTGGACTAGCGCCGAACTCCTACGAGCAGTACTTC CASSGRTGLAPNSYEQYF
TRBJ2-1 many TRBV3-1 TRBD2 TGTGCCAGCAGCATGCCTAGCGGGACCTACAATGAGCAGTTCTTC CASSMPSGTYNEQFF
TRBJ2-2 . TRBV2 . TGTGCCAGCAGTGCTGGGCGGGACTCGAACACCGGGGAGCTGTTTTTT CASSAGRDSNTGELFF
TRBJ1-3 many TRBV12-3/TRBV12-4 . TGTGCCAGCAGTTGGGGGGATTCTGGAAACACCATATATTTT CASSWGDSGNTIYF
TRBJ1-2 . TRBV24-1 . TGTGCCACCAGTGGTAGGACGGGGGCTGACTATGGCTACACCTTC CATSGRTGADYGYTF
TRBJ1-2 . TRBV27 . TGTGCCAGCAGTTTAATCGGTGGCAACTATGGCTACACCTTC CASSLIGGNYGYTF
TRBJ2-3 many TRBV30 . TGTGCCTTCGGAGTTTTTGGCACAGATACGCAGTATTTT CAFGVFGTDTQYF
TRBJ2-7 . TRBV10-3 TRBD2 TGTGCCATCAGGGAAGCGGGATCCCTCGAGCAGTACTTC CAIREAGSLEQYF
TRBJ2-1 few TRBV5-1 . TGCGCCAGCAGCTTTCGTGGCGGGATCCCCTACAATGAGCAGTTCTTC CASSFRGGIPYNEQFF
TRBJ1-1 . TRBV20-1 . TGCAGTGTGGGAGGGGTCGCTTTCTTT CSVGGVAFF
TRBJ1-5 . TRBV4-1 . TGCGCCAGCAGCCAAGTTTCGATCATAGTTTCTAGCAATCAGCCCCAGCATTTT CASSQVSIIVSSNQPQHF
TRBJ2-5 once TRBV5-1 . TGCGCCAGCAGCTTACAGGGTCCCGAGACCCAGTACTTC CASSLQGPETQYF
TRBJ1-2 few TRBV7-9 . TGTGCCAGCAGCTTAGGGGACACCAACAGAGATGGCTACACCTTC CASSLGDTNRDGYTF
TRBJ2-1 . TRBV6-5 . TGTGCCAGCAGTTACTCGGGCAGGGGAGTGAATGAGCAGTTCTTC CASSYSGRGVNEQFF
TRBJ2-5 many TRBV7-8 . TGTGCCAGCAGCTTTCAACCTCGGAAACAAGAGACCCAGTACTTC CASSFQPRKQETQYF
TRBJ2-3 many TRBV28 TRBD2 TGTGCCAGCAGTTTAACCGCCCCTTCTGTGGCGGGAGGGGGAGATACGCAGTATTTT CASSLTAPSVAGGGDTQYF
TRBJ2-1 few TRBV11-2 TRBD1 TGTGCCAGCAGCTGGGAAGGGGGGACAGGTTACAATGAGCAGTTCTTC CASSWEGGTGYNEQFF
TRBJ2-3 . TRBV6-2/TRBV6-3 . TGTGCCAGCAGTTACGGAGTGACAAGCACAGATACGCAGTATTTT CASSYGVTSTDTQYF
TRBJ1-6 . TRBV2 TRBD1 TGTGCCAGCAGATCGACAGGGCCCGGGGATTCACCCCTCCACTTT CASRSTGPGDSPLHF
TRBJ2-3 few TRBV6-5 . TGTGCCAGCAGTTACACAACACCGGGAAACACAGATACGCAGTATTTT CASSYTTPGNTDTQYF
TRBJ1-6 . TRBV4-3 . TGCGCCAGCAGCCAAGAGGCCGGAGGGAGCTTTTCACCCCTCCACTTT CASSQEAGGSFSPLHF